This T cell receptor (beta chain) came from a study of beta chain features in type 1 diabetes. Study summary: In age, gender and cell yields, patients were similar to healthy donors. General study findings and limits: VDJ junctions from type 1 diabetes patients carried fewer insertions and larger deletions. A greater similarity of naive, central memory and Treg TCRB repertoires was seen among patients than among healthy donors. Shorter TCRB CDR3s, moderately but significantly so, marked every one of the four CD4+ subsets in Type 1 diabetes patients.

Details on this clone: The antigen is unknown.

Every isolated RNA sample was fully reverse transcribed, so sequencing captured expressed TCRB transcripts. This table comes from immunoSEQ multiplex PCR, and its TCRdb copy is limited to in-frame clones, with some not included. Seen here are fewer than 900,000 clones, roughly 16% observed once, and the top ten hold 0.023%. The V gene lost 6 bases and the J gene lost 1 base, with 15 bases spanning the gap. The CDR3 totals 15 residues. Germline V gene lookup returns CDR1 MNHEY and CDR2 SMNVEV (reference sequence). Source material: naive CD4+ T cells from blood. The chain carries TRBV27 and TRBJ2-5; D is possibly TRBD1 (6 bases). This receptor was identified in a woman between 18 and 29 years old in good health. CDR3 protein: CASSSTLTGQETQYF. Written as DNA, the CDR3 is TGTGCCAGCAGCTCCACTTTGACAGGCCAAGAGACCCAGTACTTC.